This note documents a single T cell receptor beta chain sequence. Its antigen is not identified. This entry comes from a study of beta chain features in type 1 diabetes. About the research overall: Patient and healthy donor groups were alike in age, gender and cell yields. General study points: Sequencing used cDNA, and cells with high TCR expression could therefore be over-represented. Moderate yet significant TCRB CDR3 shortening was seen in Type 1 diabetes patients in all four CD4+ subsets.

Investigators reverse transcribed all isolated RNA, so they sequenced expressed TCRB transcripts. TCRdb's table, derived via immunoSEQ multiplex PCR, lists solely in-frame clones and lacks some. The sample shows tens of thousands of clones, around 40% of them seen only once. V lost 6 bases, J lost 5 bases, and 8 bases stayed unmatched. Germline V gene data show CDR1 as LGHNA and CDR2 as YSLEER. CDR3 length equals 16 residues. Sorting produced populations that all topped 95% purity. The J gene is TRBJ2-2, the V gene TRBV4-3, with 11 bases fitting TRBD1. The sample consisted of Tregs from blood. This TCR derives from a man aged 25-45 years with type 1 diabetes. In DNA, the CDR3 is TGCGCCAGCAGTTCTCTCGGGACAGGGGGGACCGGGGAGCTGTTTTTT. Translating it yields CASSSLGTGGTGELFF.